Shown below are 23 T cell receptor beta chains from a single sample sequenced in a study of human T cells and chemical hapten exposure. TCRdb fed the RACE reads into MiXCR, producing one record per CDR3 protein. The sample lists about 81,000 distinct CDR3 sequences, around 7% occurring once. This sample's time point: patch test 1, 2 weeks after DPC sensitization. The treatment here: therapeutic diphenylcyclopropenone sensitization with weekly scalp DPC. This sample comprised whole blood, obtained in connection with sensitization to the hapten diphenylcyclopropenone (DPC). Source of these receptors: a woman in her twenties or thirties with alopecia areata. Some clones in this sample may be carry-over from other donors' samples.

This clonotype was found a few times. The V gene is TRBV6-6, the J gene TRBJ1-5, with TRBD1 as a possible D gene (5 bases). Trimming left V 8 bases short and J 0 bases short, with 8 bases between. Germline loops: CDR1 MNHNY, CDR2 SVGAGI (reference sequence). The CDR3 has 13 amino acids. The CDR3 protein is CASGQYSNQPQHF. The DNA for the CDR3 is TGTGCCAGCGGACAATATAGCAATCAGCCCCAGCATTTT.

Many counts were recorded for this clonotype. The chain is built from TRBV6-5 and TRBJ2-7; D gene ambiguous. CDR1 is MNHEY, CDR2 SVGAGI, per germline. V lost 6 bases and J lost 5, with 20 bases in between. The CDR3 covers 15 residues. The CDR3 reads CASRLEISRFHEQYF. CDR3 bases: TGTGCCAGCAGACTTGAAATTTCCCGGTTCCACGAGCAGTACTTC.

This clonotype was seen many times. The rearrangement uses TRBV7-6 and TRBJ2-3, with a tentative D call TRBD2 (6 bases). Trimming stripped 3 bases from V and 4 bases from J, with 11 bases between. The CDR3 spans 14 residues. The germline gives CDR1 SGHVS, CDR2 FNYEAQ. The CDR3 DNA sequence: TGTGCCAGCAGCTTGGGGCGGGGAGCAGATACGCAGTATTTT. Translating it yields CASSLGRGADTQYF.

This clonotype was seen repeatedly, ten times or more. The gene calls are TRBV20-1 and TRBJ1-4, with TRBD1 identical over 8 bases. CDR3 size: 18 residues. Germline CDR1 is DFQATT and CDR2 is SNEGSKA (reference sequence). V dropped 6 bases and J dropped 3; count of bases not matched to a gene: 18. DNA for the CDR3: TGCAGTGCCAAAATTTATACCACCAGACAGGGGCCTAATGAAAAACTGTTTTTT. Its protein product is CSAKIYTTRQGPNEKLFF.

This clonotype was seen only a few times. The chain uses TRBV27 and TRBJ1-1; D call uncertain. V lost 1 base and J 6 bases, leaving 6 bases between the germline ends. CDR3 length: 12 residues. Germline V gene sequence: CDR1 MNHEY, CDR2 SMNVEV (reference sequence). For the CDR3, the DNA is TGTGCCAGCAGTTTATGGGCAGCTGAAGCTTTCTTT. Translating gives CASSLWAAEAFF.

This chain connects TRBV18 to TRBJ2-4; D is perhaps TRBD2 (6 bases). CDR3 size: 13 residues. Germline V gene data show CDR1 as KGHSH and CDR2 as LQKENI. V lost 4 bases, J lost 5 bases, and 9 bases lay in between. The DNA of the CDR3 is TGTGCCAGCTCACGCGGGGTCGAAAACATTCAGTACTTC. Residues: CASSRGVENIQYF.

This rearrangement joins TRBV6-5 to TRBJ2-3, with D possibly matching TRBD1 (5 bases). Germline V lookup: CDR1 MNHEY, CDR2 SVGAGI. CDR3 length equals 12 residues. V was shortened by 5 bases and J by 4 bases, with 7 bases between the two germline ends. The DNA of the CDR3 is TGTGCCAGCAGTCAGGGCGCAGATACGCAGTATTTT. This translates into CASSQGADTQYF.

This clonotype was counted ten times or more. The genes are TRBV6-6 and TRBJ2-3; D not resolved. V lost 4 bases, J lost 0 bases, and 11 bases lay in between. This CDR3 comprises 15 residues. CDR1 and CDR2 (germline): MNHNY, SVGAGI (reference sequence). Here the CDR3 DNA reads TGTGCCAGCAGTTCCTTGGGGTATAGCACAGATACGCAGTATTTT. Its translation is CASSSLGYSTDTQYF.

The chain recombines TRBV29-1 with TRBJ2-1; unclear D gene. Trimming shortened V by 7 bases and J by 2 bases, and 12 bases separated the two germline ends. Germline CDR1 and CDR2: SQVTM and ANQGSEA. CDR3 length equals 13 residues. CDR3 protein: CSGLEPTYNEQFF. In DNA, the CDR3 is TGCAGCGGCCTGGAGCCTACCTACAATGAGCAGTTCTTC.

This chain uses TRBV10-3 with TRBJ1-6; possible D gene TRBD1, 6 bases. Trimming stripped 6 bases from V and 9 bases from J, with 15 bases between. This CDR3 has 14 residues. Per the germline V gene, CDR1 is ENHRY and CDR2 is SYGVKD. The CDR3 reads CAIRSDSLVSPLHF. The CDR3 DNA is TGTGCCATCAGGTCGGACAGTCTTGTTTCACCCCTCCACTTT.

This clonotype was seen ten or more times. This chain connects TRBV30 to TRBJ2-3; D unclear. The V end lost 2 bases, the J end lost 6 bases, and 6 bases lay between the germline ends. The CDR3 is 11 amino acids. The germline V gene encodes CDR1 GTSNPN and CDR2 SVGIG (reference sequence). CDR3 sequence: CAWSQEDTQYF. The CDR3 nucleotides are TGTGCCTGGAGTCAAGAGGATACGCAGTATTTT.

This clonotype has more than one count but fewer than ten. The chain links TRBV6-5 to TRBJ1-2; D unclear. This CDR3 has 15 amino acids. The germline V gene encodes CDR1 MNHEY and CDR2 SVGAGI. V was pared by 0 bases and J by 4 bases, with 12 bases between. In nucleotides, the CDR3 is TGTGCCAGCAGTTACTCGTTTTTAGGAGCCTATGGCTACACCTTC. This codes for CASSYSFLGAYGYTF.

This clonotype was counted between two and nine times. The J gene is TRBJ2-6, the V gene TRBV3-1; D gene unclear. Germline values: CDR1 LGHDT, CDR2 YNNKEL (reference sequence). The V end was cut by 10 bases, the J end by 1 base, with 17 bases between. CDR3 length: 16 amino acids. The CDR3 is CATSLGSSSGANVLTF. CDR3 DNA: TGTGCCACATCCTTGGGGTCGTCTTCTGGGGCCAACGTCCTGACTTTC.

The chain uses TRBV6-5 and TRBJ1-1; unclear D gene. The germline gives CDR1 MNHEY, CDR2 SVGAGI. The length of the CDR3 is 16 residues. V was clipped by 0 bases and J by 5 bases, with 16 bases between them. The CDR3 nucleotides are TGTGCCAGCAGTTACTCGATATGGAATTCGAATACTGAAGCTTTCTTT. The encoded protein is CASSYSIWNSNTEAFF.

This clonotype was counted ten times or more. V gene TRBV28 combines with J gene TRBJ2-1, with 9 bases that match TRBD1. After removal of 7 bases from V and 8 bases from J, the junction contained 9 bases not matched to a gene. Germline assignment: CDR1 MDHEN and CDR2 SYDVKM. The CDR3 totals 14 residues. The CDR3 is CASKLPGQGHEQFF. CDR3 nucleotide sequence: TGTGCCAGCAAACTCCCGGGACAGGGACATGAGCAGTTCTTC.

This clonotype has at least ten counts. The chain has TRBV20-1 and TRBJ2-7, with unresolved D. The CDR3 is 15 amino acids. Germline-derived CDR1 and CDR2 are DFQATT and SNEGSKA (reference sequence). V was cut by 2 bases and J by 4 bases, with 18 bases left in between. The CDR3, as DNA: TGCAGTGCTAGACCCTTGGCACCACAATCTTACGAGCAGTACTTC. Translating gives CSARPLAPQSYEQYF.

The J gene is TRBJ1-1, the V gene TRBV18; D uncertain. The CDR3 contains 15 residues. The V gene's germline CDR1 is KGHSH and CDR2 LQKENI. Trimming pared 2 bases from V and 3 bases from J, leaving 13 bases between. The CDR3 DNA follows: TGTGCCAGCTCACCAATTCCGACCGCGTACACTGAAGCTTTCTTT. Protein product: CASSPIPTAYTEAFF.

V and J are TRBV5-1 and TRBJ2-1; D perhaps matches TRBD2 (5 bases). CDR1 is SGHRS, CDR2 YFSETQ, per germline. This CDR3 spans 14 amino acids. V lost 2 bases and J 9 bases, leaving 15 bases between the germline ends. The CDR3 sequence is CASSLRNGGGEQFF. DNA of the CDR3: TGCGCCAGCAGCTTACGAAATGGAGGAGGTGAGCAGTTCTTC. Looking up the rest from reference TRBV5-1 and TRBJ2-1 gives the full variable domain: KAGVTQTPRYLIKTRGQQVTLSCSPISGHRSVSWYQQTPGQGLQFLFEYFSETQRNKGNFPGRFSGRQFSNSRSEMNVSTLELGDSALYLCASSLRNGGGEQFFGPGTRLTVL.

The chain employs TRBV18 and TRBJ1-2; D ambiguous. V was clipped by 0 bases and J by 7 bases, with 15 bases between them. This CDR3 comprises 15 residues. Germline V gene data show CDR1 as KGHSH and CDR2 as LQKENI. DNA for the CDR3: TGTGCCAGCTCACCACCGGCCCAGGTCTCGGGTGGCTACACCTTC. As protein: CASSPPAQVSGGYTF.

This chain joins TRBV6-1 and TRBJ2-1, with 8 bases identical to TRBD1. After removal of 2 bases from V and 7 bases from J, the junction contained 22 bases not matched to a gene. Germline V gives CDR1 MNHNS, CDR2 SASEGT. CDR3 size: 20 residues. CDR3 sequence reads: CASSELPPGTGSPISNEQFF. The CDR3 nucleotides read TGTGCCAGCAGTGAACTCCCCCCCGGGACAGGCTCACCTATTAGTAATGAGCAGTTCTTC.

J is TRBJ2-3 and V is TRBV12-5, with TRBD2 identical over 7 bases. This CDR3 spans 14 amino acids. V lost 9 bases, J lost 3 bases, and 9 bases stayed unmatched. Per the germline V gene, CDR1 is LGHNT and CDR2 is FRNRAP. CDR3 in DNA: TGTGCTAGCGAACGAGCGGGGCGTACAGATACGCAGTATTTT. It translates to CASERAGRTDTQYF.

As DNA, the CDR3 is TGTGCCAGCAGCTTGGAACAAGCAGGGAATGAAAAACTGTTTTTT. Residues: CASSLEQAGNEKLFF. This sequence joins TRBV5-8 and TRBJ1-4, with D possibly TRBD1 on 5 matching bases. This CDR3 contains 15 residues. The germline V and J ends were trimmed by 0 bases and 5 bases, with 11 bases remaining between them. Germline values: CDR1 SGHTS, CDR2 YDEGEE.

This clonotype was detected ten times or more. This chain links TRBV2 with TRBJ1-2; TRBD1 agrees at 7 bases. Germline trimming cut 11 bases from V and 0 bases from J; bases unmatched to any gene: 12. There are 15 residues in the CDR3. The germline V gene encodes CDR1 SNHLY and CDR2 FYNNEI. The CDR3 is CAGDDLGQTNYGYTF. CDR3 nucleotides: TGTGCCGGCGATGATCTGGGACAGACTAACTATGGCTACACCTTC.